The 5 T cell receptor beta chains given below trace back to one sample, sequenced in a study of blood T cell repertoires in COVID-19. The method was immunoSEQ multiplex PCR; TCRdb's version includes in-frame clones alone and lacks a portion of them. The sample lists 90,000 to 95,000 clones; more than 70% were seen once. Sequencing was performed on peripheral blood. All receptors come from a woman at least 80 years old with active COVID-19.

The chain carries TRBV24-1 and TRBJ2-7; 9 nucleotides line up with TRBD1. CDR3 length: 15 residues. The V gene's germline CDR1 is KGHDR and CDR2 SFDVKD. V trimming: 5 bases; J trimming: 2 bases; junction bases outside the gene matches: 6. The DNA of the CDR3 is TGTGCCACCAGTGGGTCGGGACAGGGCCCCTACGAGCAGTACTTC. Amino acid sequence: CATSGSGQGPYEQYF.

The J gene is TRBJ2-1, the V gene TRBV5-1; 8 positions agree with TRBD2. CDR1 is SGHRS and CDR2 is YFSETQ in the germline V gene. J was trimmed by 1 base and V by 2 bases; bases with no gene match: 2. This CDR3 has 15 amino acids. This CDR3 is CASSLAGVSYNEQFF. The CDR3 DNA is TGCGCCAGCAGCTTAGCGGGAGTATCCTACAATGAGCAGTTCTTC.

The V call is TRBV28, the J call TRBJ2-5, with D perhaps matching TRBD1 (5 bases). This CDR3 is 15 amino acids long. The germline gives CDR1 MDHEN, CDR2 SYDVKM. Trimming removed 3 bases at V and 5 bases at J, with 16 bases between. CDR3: CASSFKGRWTETQYF. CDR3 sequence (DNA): TGTGCCAGCAGTTTTAAGGGGCGGTGGACGGAGACCCAGTACTTC.

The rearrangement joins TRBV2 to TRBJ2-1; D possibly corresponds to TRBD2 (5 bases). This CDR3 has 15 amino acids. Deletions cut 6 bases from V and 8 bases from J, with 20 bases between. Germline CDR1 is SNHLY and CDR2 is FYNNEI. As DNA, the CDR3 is TGTGCCAGCAGCAAACTAGAGTATATGACCGATGAGCAGTTCTTC. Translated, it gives CASSKLEYMTDEQFF.

This chain's CDR3 is CASSAGRASTDTQYF. CDR3 sequence (DNA): TGTGCCAGCAGCGCCGGGAGGGCTAGCACAGATACGCAGTATTTT. The chain joins TRBV9 to TRBJ2-3, with 8 positions matching TRBD2. Losses at the gene ends were 3 bases for V and 0 bases for J; bases not matched to a gene: 3. CDR1 and CDR2 (germline): SGDLS, YYNGEE. The CDR3 runs 15 residues.